This T cell receptor (beta chain) comes out of a study of cytomegalovirus exposure and HLA in healthy donors. Whole-study context: A later analysis reported the same platform for the roughly 110 validation repertoires and the 666 first-cohort repertoires.

Some clones are missing from TCRdb's copy, which holds only in-frame ones; the method was immunoSEQ multiplex PCR. The repertoire holds over 200,000 clones, with around 80% as singletons. A word on this clone: The antigen is not known.

In germline, CDR1 is ENHRY, CDR2 SYGVKD. Trimming took 8 bases from V and 0 from J, leaving 17 bases between them. The CDR3 length is 15 residues. General study findings and limits: About 150 TCR beta chains were listed as cytomegalovirus-associated. Reports described diagnosis of cytomegalovirus status by the classifier as highly specific and sensitive. In vitro testing confirmed a few CMV-associated chains as specific for CMV antigens.

The sample comprised PBMCs. The TCR was taken from a woman aged 25 to 39 in good health and CMV-seropositive. The chain is built from TRBV10-3 and TRBJ2-7, with D possibly matching TRBD2 (6 bases). The CDR3 protein is CAIAPQGGRSYEQYF. In nucleotides, the CDR3 is TGTGCCATCGCCCCCCAGGGAGGACGCTCCTACGAGCAGTACTTC.